Each of the 16 T cell receptor delta chains below was sequenced from the same sample in a study of gamma-delta T cells after stem cell transplantation. TCRdb reanalysed the RT-PCR reads with CATT. The sample yields more than 1,100 delta-chain clones, roughly 22% seen once. The sequenced sample was gamma-delta T cells. These receptors came from a human donor. It is not recorded whose cells these are; they may come from a transplant donor.

For this clone: The TCRdb protein comes from a much larger clone and disagrees with this DNA's translation at residue 12, likely due to a read error; the protein given here is derived from the DNA. CDR3 sequence reads: CACDIWGIATDELIF. DNA for the CDR3: TGTGCCTGTGACATCTGGGGGATAGCTACCGATGAACTCATCTTT. The chain links TRDV2 to TRDJ1, with 10 bases aligning to TRDD3. This CDR3 is built from 15 residues. From germline, CDR1 is GEAIGNYY and CDR2 EKD.

This clone was seen only a few times. This CDR3 reads CALGEPDPSAWWGTNTDKLIF. Written as DNA, the CDR3 is TGTGCTCTTGGGGAACCCGATCCTTCCGCGTGGTGGGGGACTAACACCGATAAACTCATCTTT. The gene calls are TRDV1 and TRDJ1; a possible D gene is TRDD3 (7 bases). Per the germline V gene, CDR1 is TSWWSYY and CDR2 is QGS. Between the trimmed V and J ends, which lost 1 base and 0 bases, there was a span of 27 bases. The CDR3 consists of 21 residues.

This clone is categorized as large. The same CDR3 also results from other DNA sequences found in this sample. The gene calls are TRDV2 and TRDJ1, with D tentatively TRDD3 (5 bases). V was shortened by 4 bases and J by 4 bases, with 27 bases between the two germline ends. Germline CDR1 is GEAIGNYY and CDR2 is EKD. The CDR3 covers 18 residues. CDR3 DNA: TGTGCCTGTGAAGTATTGAAACCCCATGTTCTGGGAGACGATAAACTCATCTTT. Encoded protein: CACEVLKPHVLGDDKLIF.

This clone was seen only a few times. With only one base between it and a far larger clone, this is likely a read error. This chain uses TRDV2 with TRDJ1, with 9 bases fitting TRDD3. The CDR3 contains 16 residues. Germline CDR1 and CDR2: GEAIGNYY and EKD. CDR3 bases: TGTGCCTGTGGCACCGTATCACTGGGGGAGAACGATAAACTCATCTTT. Translated: CACGTVSLGENDKLIF.

Remarks on this clone: It differs at one base from a far larger clone, so likely a read error. The same CDR3 also results from other DNA sequences found in this sample. The chain has TRDV2 and TRDJ1; TRDD3 matches at 10 bases. Germline V gene data show CDR1 as GEAIGNYY and CDR2 as EKD. This CDR3 region has 15 residues. CDR3 in DNA: TGTGCCTGCGACAGACTGGGGGATTCCACCGATAAACTCATCTTT. Amino acid sequence: CACDRLGDSTDKLIF.

The table lists this clone with a few counts. This sequence is one base from a far larger clone and is likely a read error. The same CDR3 also results from other DNA sequences found in this sample. The chain is built from TRDV1 and TRDJ1, with a weak D call TRDD3 (5 bases). Germline CDR1 is TSWWSYY and CDR2 is QGS. This CDR3 is built from 14 residues. Trimming shortened V by 6 bases and J by 7 bases, and 18 bases separated the two germline ends. CDR3 nucleotides: TGTGCTCTTGGACGAGGGATCCCTCATCTTAAACTCATCTTT. It specifies CALGRGIPHLKLIF.

This clone was seen only a few times. The V call is TRDV1, the J call TRDJ1; TRDD3 agrees at 13 bases. The CDR3 contains 24 residues. Trimming took 2 bases from V and 0 from J; bases not matched to a gene: 24. CDR1 and CDR2 (germline): TSWWSYY, QGS. CDR3 loop: CALGEFLPTLTGGYGELDTDKLIF. The CDR3 nucleotides are TGTGCTCTTGGGGAATTCCTTCCTACCCTTACTGGGGGATACGGGGAGCTAGACACCGATAAACTCATCTTT.

The rearrangement links TRDV1 to TRDJ1, with 12 bases lining up with TRDD3. Germline V gene sequence: CDR1 TSWWSYY, CDR2 QGS. Losses at the gene ends were 1 base for V and 4 bases for J; bases not matched to a gene: 10. The CDR3 contains 18 residues. Here the CDR3 reads CALGERHNWGIPDDKLIF. The CDR3 DNA follows: TGTGCTCTTGGGGAACGTCATAACTGGGGGATACCCGACGATAAACTCATCTTT.

The chain uses TRDV1 and TRDJ1; 10 bases align to TRDD3. Germline trimming cut 1 base from V and 0 bases from J; bases unmatched to any gene: 29. Germline CDR1 reads TSWWSYY; CDR2 reads QGS. CDR3 length: 25 amino acids. CDR3 residues: CALGERWSVLQLGDTRLSYTDKLIF. DNA of the CDR3: TGTGCTCTTGGGGAACGATGGTCCGTCCTACAGTTGGGGGATACTCGGCTTTCCTACACCGATAAACTCATCTTT.

Relative to its sample, this clone is medium-sized. The rearrangement joins TRDV2 to TRDJ1, with 11 bases fitting TRDD3. Trimming took 1 base from V and 7 from J; bases not matched to a gene: 19. The CDR3 is 19 amino acids. In germline, CDR1 is GEAIGNYY, CDR2 EKD. CDR3 sequence reads: CACDTLSDGGYAARGKLIF. The CDR3 nucleotides are TGTGCCTGTGACACTCTCTCGGATGGGGGATACGCAGCTAGAGGTAAACTCATCTTT.

By sample fraction, this clone is medium-sized. The CDR3 region is CACTLSLPQFEHTDKLIF. Here the CDR3 DNA reads TGTGCCTGCACTCTCTCCCTTCCTCAATTCGAACACACCGATAAACTCATCTTT. The chain links TRDV2 to TRDJ1; 7 nucleotides match TRDD2. J gave up 0 bases and V 7 bases, and 19 bases lay outside the gene matches. There are 18 residues in the CDR3. Germline CDR1 is GEAIGNYY and CDR2 is EKD.

Of note for this clone: TCRdb has a much larger clone's protein, which differs at residue 10 from the translation of this DNA, likely because of a read error; what is shown is the protein translated from the DNA. The rearrangement joins TRDV2 to TRDJ3, with D uncertain. Trimming removed 0 bases at V and 5 bases at J, with 13 bases between. The CDR3 contains 17 residues. The V gene's germline CDR1 is GEAIGNYY and CDR2 EKD. CDR3 sequence (DNA): TGTGCCTGTGACACCTTGGAAGGGCCCCGGGACACCCGACAGATGTTTTTC. Its protein is CACDTLEGPRDTRQMFF.

For this clone: The same CDR3 can be traced to other DNA sequences in this sample. This chain uses TRDV2 with TRDJ3; a weak D match, TRDD3 (5 bases). Germline V gene sequence: CDR1 GEAIGNYY, CDR2 EKD. V was clipped by 0 bases and J by 0 bases, with 11 bases between them. The CDR3 totals 18 residues. The CDR3 bases are TGTGCCTGTGACACCGCCGGGGGTCGCTCCTGGGACACCCGACAGATGTTTTTC. This sequence encodes CACDTAGGRSWDTRQMFF.

This clone is labeled large (0.1 to 1%). Other nucleotide sequences from this sample produce the same CDR3. The chain combines TRDV2 with TRDJ1; TRDD3 matches 8 bases. J was trimmed by 0 bases and V by 4 bases; bases with no gene match: 6. CDR3 length equals 15 residues. The germline gives CDR1 GEAIGNYY, CDR2 EKD. The CDR3 sequence is CACEPLLGDTDKLIF. The DNA for the CDR3 is TGTGCCTGTGAGCCCCTACTGGGGGACACCGATAAACTCATCTTT.

This clone was found a few times. V is TRDV2 and J is TRDJ3; TRDD3 aligns across 7 bases. The CDR3 runs 17 residues. Unmatched junction bases numbered 4, after V lost 0 bases and J lost 3 bases. Germline-derived CDR1 and CDR2 are GEAIGNYY and EKD. CDR3 in DNA: TGTGCCTGTGACACCGCCACTGGGGACTGGGACACCCGACAGATGTTTTTC. Protein sequence: CACDTATGDWDTRQMFF.

For this clone: The protein TCRdb gives is from a much larger clone and does not agree with this DNA's translation at residue 5, likely a read error; the protein shown here comes from the DNA. The V call is TRDV2, the J call TRDJ1, with 7 positions matching TRDD3. Trimming removed 3 bases from V and 3 bases from J; junction bases left unmatched: 9. This CDR3 comprises 15 residues. Germline V gene data show CDR1 as GEAIGNYY and CDR2 as EKD. The CDR3: CACDAVGDRADKLIF. CDR3 coding DNA: TGTGCCTGTGACGCCGTTGGGGATAGGGCCGATAAACTCATCTTT.